This T cell receptor (beta chain) emerged from a study of cytomegalovirus exposure and HLA in healthy donors. Whole-study findings and limits: Some 150 TCR beta chains were listed as cytomegalovirus-associated. It was reported that the classifier diagnosed cytomegalovirus status with high specificity and sensitivity in both the original and validation cohorts.

Details on this clone: The target antigen is unknown.

The donors were in the 120-subject validation cohort; that cohort was separate from the approximately 700-subject first cohort. Produced via immunoSEQ multiplex PCR; TCRdb's table is partial and in-frame only. The repertoire holds 110,000 or so clones, with about 84% as singletons. The CDR3 consists of 14 residues. CDR1 is SNHLY, CDR2 FYNNEI, per germline. V was clipped by 5 bases and J by 2 bases, with 13 bases between them. The sample comprised PBMCs. V gene TRBV2 combines with J gene TRBJ2-7, with D perhaps matching TRBD1 (6 bases). The receptor was derived from a woman between 25 and 40 years old in good health and CMV-seronegative. The CDR3 reads CASSTHGTPYEQYF. As DNA, the CDR3 is TGTGCCAGCAGTACCCACGGGACACCCTACGAGCAGTACTTC.